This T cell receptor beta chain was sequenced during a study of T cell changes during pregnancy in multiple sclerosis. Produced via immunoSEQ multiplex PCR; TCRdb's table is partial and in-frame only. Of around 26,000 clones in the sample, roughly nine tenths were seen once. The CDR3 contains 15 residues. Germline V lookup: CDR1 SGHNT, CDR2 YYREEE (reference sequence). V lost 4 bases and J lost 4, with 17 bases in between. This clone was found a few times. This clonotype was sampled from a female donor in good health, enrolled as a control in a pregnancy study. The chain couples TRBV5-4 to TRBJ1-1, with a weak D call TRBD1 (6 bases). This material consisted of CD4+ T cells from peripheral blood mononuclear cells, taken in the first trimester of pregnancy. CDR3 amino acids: CASSIQGPLTTEAFF. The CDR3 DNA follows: TGTGCCAGCAGCATACAGGGACCTCTGACCACTGAAGCTTTCTTT.